These T cell receptor beta chains were read from a single sample in a study of beta chain features in type 1 diabetes. Only in-frame clones appear in the TCRdb table, and some are missing; sequencing was by immunoSEQ multiplex PCR. The sample lists about 340,000 clones; about a tenth were seen once. Sequenced input: central memory CD4+ T cells from blood. The receptors originated from a man aged 30 to 39 with type 1 diabetes. Both conserved end residues are part of each CDR3. A D gene is named only where the DNA matches it firmly. Clone sizes are given selectively: once, few, many, or a class where the clone is expanded.

D gene | clone size | J gene | V gene | CDR3 protein | CDR3 DNA
- | - | TRBJ1-1 | TRBV4-3 | CASSQQGVDTEAFF | TGCGCCAGCAGCCAGCAGGGTGTTGACACTGAAGCTTTCTTT
- | - | TRBJ2-5 | TRBV5-1 | CASSISGLREETQYF | TGCGCCAGCAGCATCTCGGGGCTTCGAGAAGAGACCCAGTACTTC
- | few | TRBJ2-1 | TRBV19 | CASKETALGSYNEQFF | TGTGCCAGTAAGGAAACAGCACTAGGGTCCTACAATGAGCAGTTCTTC
TRBD2 | few | TRBJ2-5 | TRBV7-2 | CASSLVTSGGETQYF | TGTGCCAGCAGCTTAGTCACTAGCGGGGGAGAGACCCAGTACTTC
TRBD1 | few | TRBJ2-1 | TRBV6-7 | CASSYGTDRYNEQFF | TGTGCCAGCAGCTACGGGACAGACCGATACAATGAGCAGTTCTTC
- | many | TRBJ2-6 | TRBV25-1 | CASSDSGFSGANVLTF | TGTGCCAGCAGTGATTCTGGTTTCTCTGGGGCCAACGTCCTGACTTTC
- | - | TRBJ2-3 | TRBV6-5 | CASSERDTQYF | TGTGCCAGCAGTGAACGAGATACGCAGTATTTT
- | - | TRBJ1-2 | TRBV28 | CASGGEIWSYTF | TGTGCCAGCGGTGGGGAGATCTGGAGCTACACCTTC
- | few | TRBJ2-6 | TRBV5-6 | CASSYLTGSGANVLTF | TGTGCCAGCAGCTACCTGACAGGTTCTGGGGCCAACGTCCTGACTTTC
- | few | TRBJ2-2 | TRBV7-2 | CASSLWSANTGELFF | TGTGCCAGCAGCTTGTGGAGTGCGAACACCGGGGAGCTGTTTTTT
- | few | TRBJ2-4 | TRBV9 | CASSVGTGDSLAKNIQYF | TGTGCCAGCAGCGTAGGTACAGGAGATTCCCTAGCCAAAAACATTCAGTACTTC
- | many | TRBJ2-2 | TRBV2 | CASSEAANTGELFF | TGTGCCAGCAGTGAAGCGGCCAACACCGGGGAGCTGTTTTTT
TRBD1 | - | TRBJ1-2 | TRBV5-1 | CASSLGDRAAGYTF | TGCGCCAGCAGCTTGGGAGACAGGGCTGCTGGCTACACCTTC
- | - | TRBJ1-5 | TRBV28 | CATLPGSNQPQHF | TGTGCCACCCTCCCGGGCAGCAATCAGCCCCAGCATTTT
- | few | TRBJ2-5 | TRBV6-6 | CASRAGTGQGETQYF | TGTGCCAGCAGGGCGGGGACTGGACAAGGGGAGACCCAGTACTTC
- | - | TRBJ1-4 | TRBV5-1 | CASSLRAGGEKLFF | TGCGCCAGCAGCTTGAGGGCCGGTGGGGAAAAACTGTTTTTT
- | - | TRBJ1-4 | TRBV7-9 | CASSPIDGGKLFF | TGTGCCAGCAGCCCAATCGACGGAGGAAAACTGTTTTTT
- | - | TRBJ2-6 | TRBV7-2 | CASSLDLRVVGANVLTF | TGTGCCAGCAGCTTAGATCTTCGGGTGGTTGGGGCCAACGTCCTGACTTTC
- | - | TRBJ2-5 | TRBV2 | CASSYTGGTEETQYF | TGTGCCAGCAGTTACACGGGGGGCACAGAAGAGACCCAGTACTTC
- | few | TRBJ1-1 | TRBV18 | CASSPGFGTEAFF | TGTGCCAGCTCACCAGGTTTTGGGACTGAAGCTTTCTTT
- | few | TRBJ1-2 | TRBV6-5 | CASSSPRLMDYGYTF | TGTGCCAGCAGTTCACCCAGGTTAATGGACTATGGCTACACCTTC
- | - | TRBJ2-7 | TRBV7-8 | CASGLASNYEQYF | TGTGCCAGCGGGCTAGCGAGTAACTACGAGCAGTACTTC
- | - | TRBJ2-5 | TRBV5-1 | CASSLQETQYF | TGCGCCAGCAGCTTGCAGGAGACCCAGTACTTC
TRBD1 | - | TRBJ1-3 | TRBV7-2 | CASSRTGAEGNTIYF | TGTGCCAGCAGCCGGACAGGGGCGGAGGGAAACACCATATATTTT
- | - | TRBJ2-1 | TRBV29-1 | CSVPGYNEQFF | TGCAGCGTTCCCGGATACAATGAGCAGTTCTTC
- | few | TRBJ2-1 | TRBV11-2 | CASSLEGNEQFF | TGTGCCAGCAGCTTGGAAGGCAATGAGCAGTTCTTC
- | few | TRBJ2-5 | TRBV9 | CASSVGGVETQYF | TGTGCCAGCAGCGTCGGAGGAGTCGAGACCCAGTACTTC
- | - | TRBJ1-2 | TRBV14 | CASSQEPGYGYTF | TGTGCCAGCAGCCAAGAACCGGGCTATGGCTACACCTTC